The T cell receptor (beta chain) under discussion was sequenced for a study of cytomegalovirus exposure and HLA in healthy donors. Generated by immunoSEQ multiplex PCR, the TCRdb table keeps only in-frame clones and is missing some. Among 90,000 to 120,000 clones, almost 96% were seen once, and the ten largest hold 0.67%. This CDR3 is 15 amino acids long. V was pared by 2 bases and J by 3 bases, with 13 bases between. Germline V gives CDR1 SEHNR, CDR2 FQNEAQ (reference sequence). About this clone: Its specificity is unknown.

Among the 110 or so subjects of the validation cohort, separate from the approximately 670-subject first cohort, were the donors. Broader study findings: Among the CMV-associated chains, three were confirmed in vitro as specific for CMV antigens. Most TCR sequences showed up rarely, but some public TCRs showed up in many donors. The authors listed approximately 160 TCR beta chains as cytomegalovirus-associated.

This TCR came from a woman between 18 and 30 years old in good health and CMV-seronegative. The rearrangement joins TRBV7-9 to TRBJ1-1; the D is unclear. Sequenced material: PBMCs. CDR3 DNA: TGTGCCAGCAGCTTACTGCCGAACGGGGACACTGAAGCTTTCTTT. It translates to CASSLLPNGDTEAFF.